The clone carrying this TCR beta chain was seen just once. Its cognate antigen is unknown. At one end the junction does not follow the germline gene, possibly because of a read error. This CDR3 contains 16 residues. The data belong to a study of blood T cells in healthy people across ages. General study findings and limits: Comparison with aged donors showed that long-lived donors had more naive CD4+ cells and higher diversity.

Through a sample-barcoded 5' primer and a J-beta primer mix, a second PCR was run for roughly 7 to 12 cycles. MiXCR was run by TCRdb on the 5' RACE reads, yielding one entry per CDR3 protein. The repertoire holds about 1 million distinct CDR3 sequences, with 35% to 55% as singletons. V gene TRBV12-3 or TRBV12-4 combines with J gene TRBJ2-7; TRBD2 matches 10 bases. The sample taken for sequencing was blood. The TCR sequence derives from an older woman in good health. For the CDR3, the DNA is TGTGCCAGCAGTTTATTGGGTCTAGCGGGAGCCTATGAGCAGTACTTC. Translation: CASSLLGLAGAYEQYF.